These T cell receptor beta chains were read from a single sample in a study of neoadjuvant anti-PD-1 for oral cavity cancer. Repertoires were generated with immunoSEQ multiplex PCR, while TCRdb's copy carries only in-frame clones and drops some. The data hold more than 11,000 clones, with about two thirds observed a single time. Sequencing was performed on PBMCs, taken after nivolumab (anti-PD-1) treatment. The receptors shown here come from a person aged 40 to 85 with oral cavity squamous cell carcinoma. Both conserved end residues are part of each CDR3. D genes are given only for firm matches. Some rows have no size entry. The others give once, few or many, or a class for an expanded clone.

v_gene	abundance	d_gene	j_gene	CDR3nt	CDR3aa
TRBV2	.	TRBD1	TRBJ2-3	TGTGCCAGCAACAGGGGGCAAGATACGCAGTATTTT	CASNRGQDTQYF
TRBV30	.	TRBD1	TRBJ1-2	TGTGCCTGGAGTGAACAGGGGTACTATGGCTACACCTTC	CAWSEQGYYGYTF
TRBV10-3	few	.	TRBJ2-2	TGTGCCATCAGTGAGGGCGGGGAGCTGTTTTTT	CAISEGGELFF
TRBV7-9	.	.	TRBJ1-4	TGTGCCAGCAGTAACCTTGGGGGAGTGGGCGAAAAACTGTTTTTT	CASSNLGGVGEKLFF
TRBV7-2	.	.	TRBJ1-5	TGTGCCAGCAGCTTAGATCAGCCCCAGCATTTT	CASSLDQPQHF
TRBV25-1	.	.	TRBJ2-6	TGTGCCAGCAGTGAATCGGTTACAGGGGGGGCCAACGTCCTGACTTTC	CASSESVTGGANVLTF
TRBV15	.	.	TRBJ1-1	TGTGCCACCAGCAGTCAAAGGGCAGTGGTCACTGAAGCTTTCTTT	CATSSQRAVVTEAFF
TRBV14	.	.	TRBJ2-3	TGTGCCAGCAGCCAAGATCCGGGAGAGAGGGGCGGAAATACGCAGTATTTT	CASSQDPGERGGNTQYF
TRBV6-5	few	.	TRBJ1-2	TGTGCCAGCAGTTACTCGATAGTTGGGCTAGGCTACACCTTC	CASSYSIVGLGYTF
TRBV2	.	TRBD1	TRBJ2-7	TGTGCCAGCAGTGCAGCTGGGACAGGGGTCGACGAGCAGTACTTC	CASSAAGTGVDEQYF
TRBV4-2	.	.	TRBJ2-5	TGTGCCAGCAGCCCTGACCAACTGGGGCGGGAGACCCAGTACTTC	CASSPDQLGRETQYF
TRBV29-1	.	.	TRBJ1-1	TGCAGCGTGTACAAGGGTTGGGGCACTGAAGCTTTCTTT	CSVYKGWGTEAFF
TRBV5-6	few	.	TRBJ2-1	TGTGCCAGCAGCTTCGGGACGGCCTACAATGAGCAGTTCTTC	CASSFGTAYNEQFF
TRBV2	.	.	TRBJ1-4	TGTGCCAGCAGCCCTTTACGTGCGATCAATGAAAAACTGTTTTTT	CASSPLRAINEKLFF
TRBV5-1	.	TRBD1	TRBJ2-7	TGCGCCAGCAGCAACTCGGACAGGGTGGGTTCTTACGAGCAGTACTTC	CASSNSDRVGSYEQYF
TRBV6-1	.	TRBD1	TRBJ2-1	TGTGCCAGCAGCGGACAGGCAGGCCCGGGGAATGAGCAGTTCTTC	CASSGQAGPGNEQFF
TRBV11-3	.	TRBD2	TRBJ2-1	TGTGCCAGCAGCCGAGAGCGGGAGGGCGGTGAGCAGTTCTTC	CASSREREGGEQFF
TRBV4-1	.	TRBD2	TRBJ2-2	TGCGCCAGCAGATTTTCTAGCGGGCTTACCGGGGAGCTGTTTTTT	CASRFSSGLTGELFF
TRBV10-1	.	TRBD2	TRBJ2-1	TGCGCCAGCAGTGAGTCCTCGGGACTAGTGAATGAGCAGTTCTTC	CASSESSGLVNEQFF
TRBV7-2	.	.	TRBJ1-3	TGTGCCAGCAGCTTAGTAGGTGTTTACTCTGGAAACACCATATATTTT	CASSLVGVYSGNTIYF
TRBV30	.	.	TRBJ1-1	TGTGCCTTATGTCCGGGGGCGGGGAACACTGAAGCTTTCTTT	CALCPGAGNTEAFF
TRBV28	.	TRBD1	TRBJ2-7	TGTGCCATCCTCGGACAGGCCCACGGAGAGCAGTACTTC	CAILGQAHGEQYF